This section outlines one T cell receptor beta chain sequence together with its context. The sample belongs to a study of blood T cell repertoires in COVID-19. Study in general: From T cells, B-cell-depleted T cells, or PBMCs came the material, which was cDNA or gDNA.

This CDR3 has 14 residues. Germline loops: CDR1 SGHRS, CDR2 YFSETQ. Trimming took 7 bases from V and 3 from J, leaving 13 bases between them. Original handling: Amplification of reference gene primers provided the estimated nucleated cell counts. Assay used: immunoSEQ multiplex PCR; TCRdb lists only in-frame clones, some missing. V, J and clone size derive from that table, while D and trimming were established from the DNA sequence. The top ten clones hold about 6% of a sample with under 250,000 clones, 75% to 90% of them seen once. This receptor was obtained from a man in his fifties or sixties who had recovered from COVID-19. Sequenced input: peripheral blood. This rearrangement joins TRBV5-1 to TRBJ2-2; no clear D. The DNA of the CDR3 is TGCGCCAGCGCCTTAGATTCTTACACCGGGGAGCTGTTTTTT. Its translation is CASALDSYTGELFF. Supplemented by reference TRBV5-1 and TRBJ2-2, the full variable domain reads KAGVTQTPRYLIKTRGQQVTLSCSPISGHRSVSWYQQTPGQGLQFLFEYFSETQRNKGNFPGRFSGRQFSNSRSEMNVSTLELGDSALYLCASALDSYTGELFFGEGSRLTVL.